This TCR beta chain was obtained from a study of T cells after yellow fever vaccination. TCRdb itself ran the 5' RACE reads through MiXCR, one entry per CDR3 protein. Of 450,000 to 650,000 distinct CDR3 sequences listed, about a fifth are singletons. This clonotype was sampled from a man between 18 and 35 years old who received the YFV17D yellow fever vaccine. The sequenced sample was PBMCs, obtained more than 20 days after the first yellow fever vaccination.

The CDR3 is CASSLGLEGAAGYTF. CDR3 DNA: TGTGCCAGCAGCTTGGGTCTGGAGGGGGCCGCGGGCTACACCTTC. The chain combines TRBV5-6 with TRBJ1-2; 7 nucleotides align to TRBD1. Germline-derived CDR1 and CDR2 are SGHDT and YYEEEE. This CDR3 has 15 amino acids. With V trimmed by 0 bases and J by 8 bases, 10 bases remained unmatched.